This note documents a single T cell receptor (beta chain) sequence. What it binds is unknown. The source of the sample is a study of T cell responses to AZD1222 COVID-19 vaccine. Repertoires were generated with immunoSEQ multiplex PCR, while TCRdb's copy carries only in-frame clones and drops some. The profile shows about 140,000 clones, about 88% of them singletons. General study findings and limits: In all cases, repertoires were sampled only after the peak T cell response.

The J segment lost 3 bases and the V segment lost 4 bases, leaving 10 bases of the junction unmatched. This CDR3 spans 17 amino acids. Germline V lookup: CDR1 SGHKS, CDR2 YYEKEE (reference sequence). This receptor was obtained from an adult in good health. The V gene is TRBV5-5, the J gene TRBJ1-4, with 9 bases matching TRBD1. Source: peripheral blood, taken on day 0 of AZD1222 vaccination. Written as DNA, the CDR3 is TGTGCCAGCAGCGTCCCGGGACAGGGTCGCGCTAATGAAAAACTGTTTTTT. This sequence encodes CASSVPGQGRANEKLFF.